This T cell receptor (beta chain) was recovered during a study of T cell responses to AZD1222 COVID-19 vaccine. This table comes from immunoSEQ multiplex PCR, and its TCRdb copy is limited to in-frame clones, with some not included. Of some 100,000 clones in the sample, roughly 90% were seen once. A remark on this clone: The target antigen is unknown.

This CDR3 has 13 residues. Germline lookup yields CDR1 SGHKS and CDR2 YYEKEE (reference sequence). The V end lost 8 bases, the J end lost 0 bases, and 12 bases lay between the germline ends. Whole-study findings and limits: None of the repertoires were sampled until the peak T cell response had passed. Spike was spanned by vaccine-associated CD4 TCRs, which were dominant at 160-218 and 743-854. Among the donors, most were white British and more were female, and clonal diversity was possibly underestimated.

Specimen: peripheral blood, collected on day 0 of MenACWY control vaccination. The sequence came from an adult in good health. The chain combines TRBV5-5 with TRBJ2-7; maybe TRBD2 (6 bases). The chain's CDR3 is CASKTGVSYEQYF. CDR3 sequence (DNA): TGTGCCAGTAAGACGGGGGTCTCCTACGAGCAGTACTTC.